This T cell receptor (beta chain) was documented in a study of shared clonotypes between healthy human individuals. Germline V gene sequence: CDR1 SGHAT, CDR2 FQNNGV. The CDR3 length is 19 residues. V lost 3 bases, J lost 8 bases, and 21 bases stayed unmatched. As for this clone: The antigen is undetermined.

The table came from immunoSEQ multiplex PCR; TCRdb's copy has only in-frame clones and leaves some out. The profile covers 2 million to 2.5 million clones, with just over 90% appearing a single time and 0.3% to 0.4% taken by the ten largest. General observations from the study: Among non-shared clonotypes, generation probabilities were lower than among those shared by all four donors.

The chain combines TRBV11-2 with TRBJ2-1, with 8 bases matching TRBD2. The sequence derives from a young man in good health. Some clones in this sample may be carry-over from other donors' samples. The sample taken for sequencing was naive CD4+ T cells from PBMCs. Subset meaning: CD45RA+ positively selected. DNA for the CDR3: TGTGCCAGCAGCTTGTGGGGACCCCCTGGGACTAGTTTTTTAGATGAGCAGTTCTTC. Its translation is CASSLWGPPGTSFLDEQFF.